This T cell receptor (beta chain) was sequenced in a study of control samples from healthy donors and cancer patients. This CDR3 contains 15 residues. V was shortened by 7 bases and J by 4 bases, with 18 bases between the two germline ends. Germline CDR1 MNHEY, CDR2 SMNVEV (reference sequence). Clones were sequenced by immunoSEQ multiplex PCR, and TCRdb holds only the in-frame ones, with some missing. Of 170,000 or so clones listed, roughly 92% are singletons. The chain carries TRBV27 and TRBJ2-3; TRBD2 might be the D (7 bases). The source is a man under 40 in good health. The sequencing sample was made of blood. The CDR3 coding sequence is TGTGCCAGCACCTCATCCGGGGGGCTGCCAGATACGCAGTATTTT. Protein: CASTSSGGLPDTQYF.